These 24 T cell receptor beta chains originate from one sample sequenced in a study of PD-1 blockade in classical Hodgkin lymphoma. Measured with immunoSEQ multiplex PCR; TCRdb has only the in-frame clones, and not every one. The table lists 25,000 to 30,000 clones, roughly 70% of them singletons. Relapse was seen in all patients after autologous stem cell transplantation, and brentuximab vedotin exposure was variable. The source material was peripheral blood mononuclear cells (PBMCs), sampled before the second cycle of nivolumab. The receptors shown here come from a human donor with classical Hodgkin lymphoma.

The gene calls are TRBV7-9 and TRBJ1-6; 7 bases align to TRBD1. This CDR3 is built from 15 residues. In germline, CDR1 is SEHNR, CDR2 FQNEAQ (reference sequence). Trimming took 6 bases from V and 6 from J; bases not matched to a gene: 8. CDR3 region: CASRGRDSSNSPLHF. The CDR3 region has the DNA TGTGCCAGCAGGGGCCGGGACAGCTCTAATTCACCCCTCCACTTT.

The chain joins TRBV4-1 to TRBJ2-6, with D tentatively TRBD1 (6 bases). The CDR3 loop spans 17 amino acids. Trimming took 2 bases from V and 0 from J, leaving 11 bases between them. Germline CDR1 and CDR2: MGHRA and YSYEKL. For the CDR3, the DNA is TGCGCCAGCAGCCAATTTCAGGGGTCCTCTGGGGCCAACGTCCTGACTTTC. It encodes CASSQFQGSSGANVLTF.

The chain employs TRBV7-2 and TRBJ2-4, with unresolved D. The V end was cut by 5 bases, the J end by 10 bases, with 12 bases between. This CDR3 is built from 12 residues. CDR1 and CDR2 from the germline V gene are SGHTA and FQGNSA. Here the CDR3 DNA reads TGTGCCAGCAGCACTGGAGCTGGGATTCAGTACTTC. Its translation: CASSTGAGIQYF.

The chain is built from TRBV6-5 and TRBJ2-7; 10 bases agree with TRBD1. V was pared by 10 bases and J by 2 bases, with 11 bases of the junction left unmatched. The CDR3 runs to 15 residues. Germline CDR1 is MNHEY and CDR2 is SVGAGI. The DNA of the CDR3 is TGTGCCATACCGCGACAGGGGGCGCGAACCTACGAGCAGTACGTC. Its protein is CAIPRQGARTYEQYV.

There are a few counts of this clone. The chain links TRBV5-1 to TRBJ2-1; D is ambiguous. The germline V gene encodes CDR1 SGHRS and CDR2 YFSETQ. The CDR3 has 13 amino acids. Between the trimmed V and J ends, which lost 0 bases and 6 bases, there was a span of 7 bases. As DNA, the CDR3 is TGCGCCAGCAGCTTGGTTCCGGGCAATGAGCAGTTCTTC. Its protein product is CASSLVPGNEQFF.

The chain carries TRBV6-5 and TRBJ1-4; a weak D match, TRBD1 (5 bases). Germline loops: CDR1 MNHEY, CDR2 SVGAGI. V lost 2 bases to trimming and J lost 8 bases, with 9 bases between them. The CDR3 loop spans 13 amino acids. The DNA for the CDR3 is TGTGCCAGCAGTTACGGGACGCGGGAAAAACTGTTTTTT. It yields the protein CASSYGTREKLFF.

The chain uses TRBV4-2 and TRBJ1-5; TRBD1 might be the D (6 bases). The germline V gene encodes CDR1 LGHNA and CDR2 YNFKEQ. The length of the CDR3 is 15 residues. V lost 0 bases and J 5 bases, leaving 11 bases between the germline ends. This CDR3 reads CASSQDPGEYQPQHF. CDR3 coding DNA: TGTGCCAGCAGCCAAGATCCAGGGGAATATCAGCCCCAGCATTTT.

The V and J genes are TRBV29-1 and TRBJ2-7; no clear D gene. Germline CDR1 SQVTM, CDR2 ANQGSEA. The CDR3 is 15 residues long. V gave up 6 bases and J gave up 0 bases, with 18 bases separating them. CDR3 sequence: CSVSPFQWSSYEQYF. CDR3 coding DNA: TGCAGCGTGAGCCCGTTTCAGTGGAGCTCCTACGAGCAGTACTTC.

This clone has a count of ten or more. The chain joins TRBV7-6 to TRBJ1-4; tentative D call: TRBD1 (5 bases). The CDR3 sequence is 15 residues long. V was shortened by 5 bases and J by 5 bases, with 15 bases between the two germline ends. The germline V gene has CDR1 SGHVS and CDR2 FNYEAQ. CDR3: CASSREPGRNEKLFF. CDR3 DNA sequence: TGTGCCAGCAGCCGGGAACCGGGACGGAATGAAAAACTGTTTTTT. Looking up the rest from reference TRBV7-6 and TRBJ1-4 gives the full variable domain: GAGVSQSPRYKVTKRGQDVALRCDPISGHVSLYWYRQALGQGPEFLTYFNYEAQQDKSGLPNDRFSAERPEGSISTLTIQRTEQRDSAMYRCASSREPGRNEKLFFGSGTQLSVL.

The rearrangement links TRBV5-1 to TRBJ2-1; 11 bases match TRBD1. Trimming removed 4 bases from V and 3 bases from J; junction bases left unmatched: 0. The CDR3 covers 14 residues. Germline CDR1 and CDR2: SGHRS and YFSETQ. For the CDR3, the DNA is TGCGCCAGCAGCGGGACAGGGGGCTACAATGAGCAGTTCTTC. This codes for CASSGTGGYNEQFF.

In its sample, this clone was seen once. J is TRBJ1-2 and V is TRBV11-2, with unresolved D. Germline V gene sequence: CDR1 SGHAT, CDR2 FQNNGV. The CDR3 is 14 amino acids. The V end lost 5 bases, the J end lost 2 bases, and 12 bases lay between the germline ends. Here the CDR3 DNA reads TGTGCCAGCAGCCCCGTGAGTCCGAACTATGGCTACACCTTC. Encoded protein: CASSPVSPNYGYTF.

In its sample, this clone was seen a few times. This chain uses TRBV11-2 with TRBJ2-2; 12 bases fit TRBD2. V gave up 4 bases and J gave up 1 base; unmatched junction bases: 4. Germline assignment: CDR1 SGHAT and CDR2 FQNNGV. The length of the CDR3 is 17 residues. The CDR3 loop is CASSYTSGGMNTGELFF. CDR3 in DNA: TGTGCCAGCAGCTACACTAGCGGGGGGATGAACACCGGGGAGCTGTTTTTT.

The J gene is TRBJ2-5, the V gene TRBV6-1; 10 bases match TRBD1. The J call may be wrong; the DNA end is better matched by TRBJ2-7. Germline V gives CDR1 MNHNS, CDR2 SASEGT. CDR3 length equals 15 residues. For the CDR3, the DNA is TGTGCCAGCAGTGTCCGGGACAGGGGTGTCTACGAGCAGTACTTC. This codes for CASSVRDRGVYEQYF.

V usage is TRBV6-1 and J usage is TRBJ1-6; D is ambiguous. Germline-derived CDR1 and CDR2 are MNHNS and SASEGT. This CDR3 comprises 18 residues. Trimming removed 4 bases at V and 0 bases at J, with 16 bases between. CDR3 DNA sequence: TGTGCCAGCAGTGGTAGCACCGCGTCGGGCTCCTATAATTCACCCCTCCACTTT. It codes for CASSGSTASGSYNSPLHF.

The chain has TRBV6-6 and TRBJ1-3; unclear D gene. This CDR3 spans 14 amino acids. Germline V lookup: CDR1 MNHNY, CDR2 SVGAGI (reference sequence). Trimming took 2 bases from V and 1 from J, leaving 6 bases between them. CDR3 bases: TGTGCCAGCAGTTACCTTGTGTCTGGAAACACCATATATTTT. It codes for CASSYLVSGNTIYF.

V and J are TRBV5-1 and TRBJ2-5; a weak D match, TRBD2 (6 bases). In germline, CDR1 is SGHRS, CDR2 YFSETQ. V was cut by 4 bases and J by 4 bases, with 17 bases left in between. The CDR3 sequence is 15 residues long. This chain's CDR3 is CASSGNWGVGETQYF. CDR3 sequence (DNA): TGCGCCAGCAGCGGTAACTGGGGGGTTGGAGAGACCCAGTACTTC.

The CDR3 bases are TGTGCCAGCAGCTTGGGGTTCGGTAACACTGAAGCTTTCTTT. Protein: CASSLGFGNTEAFF. The J gene is TRBJ1-1, the V gene TRBV5-5; no clear D. Trimming shortened V by 0 bases and J by 2 bases, and 8 bases separated the two germline ends. This CDR3 spans 14 amino acids. Germline CDR1 is SGHKS and CDR2 is YYEKEE (reference sequence).

V is TRBV19 and J is TRBJ1-1; tentatively, D is TRBD1 (5 bases). Trimming left V 6 bases short and J 5 bases short, with 19 bases between. The CDR3 is 15 amino acids. Germline CDR1 reads LNHDA; CDR2 reads SQIVND (reference sequence). DNA for the CDR3: TGTGCCAGTAGGGCAGGGAGGGAAAGAGAGACTGAAGCTTTCTTT. It encodes CASRAGRERETEAFF.

This chain joins TRBV28 and TRBJ1-1; no clear D gene. Trimming shortened V by 2 bases and J by 0 bases, and 13 bases separated the two germline ends. Germline CDR1 is MDHEN and CDR2 is SYDVKM. The CDR3 loop spans 16 amino acids. The CDR3 DNA reads as TGTGCCAGCAGTTTACCTCGGACGGGGATGAACACTGAAGCTTTCTTT. Translation gives CASSLPRTGMNTEAFF.

The chain is built from TRBV28 and TRBJ2-1, with 7 bases that match TRBD1. The CDR3 is 14 amino acids. Germline V gene data show CDR1 as MDHEN and CDR2 as SYDVKM. V lost 5 bases to trimming and J lost 8 bases; unmatched junction nucleotides: 9. The DNA for the CDR3 is TGTGCCAGCAGTACCCGACAGGGCTTCGATGAGCAGTTCTTC. Amino acids: CASSTRQGFDEQFF.

The gene calls are TRBV6-1 and TRBJ2-6; D not certain. The CDR3 loop spans 14 amino acids. The germline V and J ends were trimmed by 7 bases and 2 bases, with 9 bases remaining between them. The V gene's germline CDR1 is MNHNS and CDR2 SASEGT. Written as DNA, the CDR3 is TGTGCCAGCAACCGCTCCCCTGGGGCCAACGTCCTGACTTTC. As protein: CASNRSPGANVLTF.

V usage is TRBV19 and J usage is TRBJ2-1; TRBD1 agrees at 9 bases. CDR1 LNHDA and CDR2 SQIVND come from the germline V gene (reference sequence). The CDR3 length is 14 residues. Unmatched junction bases numbered 1, after V lost 5 bases and J lost 2 bases. CDR3 nucleotide sequence: TGTGCCAGTAGTCGACAGGGGGCCTACAATGAGCAGTTCTTC. Its translation: CASSRQGAYNEQFF.

The table lists this clone with a few counts. The gene calls are TRBV28 and TRBJ1-5; D may be TRBD1 (5 bases). Germline lookup yields CDR1 MDHEN and CDR2 SYDVKM. This CDR3 has 14 amino acids. Trimming cost V 5 bases and J 3 bases, with 11 bases left between them. In DNA form, the CDR3 reads TGTGCCAGCAGTACGGGGGGAACCAATCAGCCCCAGCATTTT. It encodes CASSTGGTNQPQHF.

The rearrangement joins TRBV7-6 to TRBJ1-5; D is possibly TRBD1 (5 bases). V lost 5 bases and J lost 2, with 10 bases in between. The CDR3 totals 14 residues. The germline V gene has CDR1 SGHVS and CDR2 FNYEAQ. In nucleotides, the CDR3 is TGTGCCAGCAGCCGGTGGGGGGGCAATCAGCCCCAGCATTTT. Residues: CASSRWGGNQPQHF.